Shown below are 4 T cell receptor beta chains from a single sample sequenced in a study of blood T cell repertoires in COVID-19. Sequenced by immunoSEQ multiplex PCR; TCRdb stores in-frame clones only, minus some. This sample carries under 150,000 clones, 70% to 90% of them seen once, and the ten largest clones take roughly 1.2%. The sequencing input was PBMCs or T cells enriched from blood (not recorded which). Receptor source: a woman in her twenties or thirties with acute COVID-19.

This chain links TRBV7-9 with TRBJ1-2; 8 positions agree with TRBD1. The V and J ends lost 5 bases and 2 bases, in that order; junction bases with no gene match: 1. Germline loops: CDR1 SEHNR, CDR2 FQNEAQ (reference sequence). The CDR3 length is 13 residues. DNA for the CDR3: TGTGCCAGCAGCGGACAGGGAAACTATGGCTACACCTTC. It encodes CASSGQGNYGYTF.

J is TRBJ2-1 and V is TRBV7-3; TRBD2 agrees at 12 bases. Germline trimming cut 0 bases from V and 10 bases from J; bases unmatched to any gene: 4. This CDR3 is built from 15 residues. Germline V gene sequence: CDR1 SGHTA, CDR2 FQGTGA. CDR3 region: CASSLTPSGRGEQFF. The DNA of the CDR3 is TGTGCCAGCAGCTTAACTCCTAGCGGGAGGGGCGAGCAGTTCTTC.

The V gene is TRBV9, the J gene TRBJ2-3; 7 bases map to TRBD2. The CDR3 runs to 18 residues. V lost 4 bases to trimming and J lost 6 bases; unmatched junction nucleotides: 20. Germline CDR1 is SGDLS and CDR2 is YYNGEE. The CDR3 loop reads CASSPRASGLAVRDTQYF. The CDR3 region has the DNA TGTGCCAGCAGCCCACGAGCCTCCGGTCTAGCGGTGCGGGATACGCAGTATTTT.

This chain uses TRBV19 with TRBJ2-1; 11 nucleotides line up with TRBD2. From germline, CDR1 is LNHDA and CDR2 SQIVND (reference sequence). There are 18 residues in the CDR3. J gave up 9 bases and V 3 bases, and 16 bases lay outside the gene matches. CDR3 DNA: TGTGCCAGTAGTATGGAGTTAGCGGGAGGGCCACTAGCTCTTGAGCAGTTCTTC. It yields the protein CASSMELAGGPLALEQFF. Based on the CDR3 plus reference TRBV19 and TRBJ2-1, the full variable domain is DGGITQSPKYLFRKEGQNVTLSCEQNLNHDAMYWYRQDPGQGLRLIYYSQIVNDFQKGDIAEGYSVSREKKESFPLTVTSAQKNPTAFYLCASSMELAGGPLALEQFFGPGTRLTVL.